Each of the 29 T cell receptor beta chains below was sequenced from the same sample in a study of cytomegalovirus exposure and HLA in healthy donors (dated by TCRdb to about 2017). Receptors were amplified or captured by the immunoSEQ multiplex PCR assay. The immuneACCESS repertoire file appears here via TCRdb, limited to in-frame rearrangements. These files lack a portion of the clones; in checked studies, under half of the deficit traces to unresolved V genes, and the cause of the others is not known. The sample data list about 110,000 clones, and 70% to 90% of these were observed just once. The ten most abundant clones make up almost 1.5% of the sample. Sequences were obtained from PBMCs. These receptors originate from a woman between 25 and 40 years old in good health and CMV-seropositive.

The chain joins TRBV5-4 to TRBJ1-1; 8 positions match TRBD1. In germline, CDR1 is SGHNT, CDR2 YYREEE (reference sequence). V shed 4 bases and J 8 bases; nucleotides not matched to a gene: 16. The CDR3 runs 16 residues. CDR3 sequence (DNA): TGTGCCAGCAGCCTCGGCGGAGGACAGGGCGGCTTAGAAGCTTTCTTT. Its translation is CASSLGGGQGGLEAFF.

The rearrangement links TRBV28 to TRBJ2-7; 7 nucleotides align to TRBD2. The CDR3 runs to 15 residues. Germline values: CDR1 MDHEN, CDR2 SYDVKM. Trimming took 1 base from V and 3 from J; bases not matched to a gene: 6. CDR3 region: CASSLLAGDDYEQYF. CDR3 sequence (DNA): TGTGCCAGCAGTTTATTGGCGGGAGACGACTACGAGCAGTACTTC.

The J gene is TRBJ2-1, the V gene TRBV28, with 7 positions matching TRBD1. V lost 3 bases to trimming and J lost 7 bases; unmatched junction nucleotides: 3. From germline, CDR1 is MDHEN and CDR2 SYDVKM. The CDR3 is made up of 13 amino acids. The CDR3 bases are TGTGCCAGCAGTTTGGTACAGGGGAATGAGCAGTTCTTC. It translates to CASSLVQGNEQFF.

The chain has TRBV4-1 and TRBJ2-5; TRBD2 matches at 7 bases. The germline V gene has CDR1 MGHRA and CDR2 YSYEKL. This CDR3 is built from 17 residues. V trimming: 4 bases; J trimming: 1 base; junction bases outside the gene matches: 12. CDR3 residues: CASSPGGLAASQETQYF. Written as DNA, the CDR3 is TGCGCCAGCAGCCCTGGTGGGCTAGCGGCGTCCCAAGAGACCCAGTACTTC.

The rearrangement joins TRBV5-1 to TRBJ1-1; a weak D match, TRBD1 (6 bases). Per the germline V gene, CDR1 is SGHRS and CDR2 is YFSETQ. V shed 4 bases and J shed 1 base, with 8 bases lying between them. This CDR3 spans 13 amino acids. DNA for the CDR3: TGCGCCAGCAGCCCGACAGGGAACACTGAAGCTTTCTTT. This gives the protein CASSPTGNTEAFF.

The chain links TRBV27 to TRBJ1-4, with D perhaps TRBD1 (5 bases). The CDR3 consists of 14 residues. From germline, CDR1 is MNHEY and CDR2 SMNVEV (reference sequence). With 5 bases removed from V and 10 bases from J, the gap between germline ends came to 17 bases. The CDR3 reads CASSGGRDSPKLFF. The DNA for the CDR3 is TGTGCCAGCAGTGGGGGACGGGACTCTCCAAAACTGTTTTTT. The whole variable domain, filled in from reference TRBV27 and TRBJ1-4, reads EAQVTQNPRYLITVTGKKLTVTCSQNMNHEYMSWYRQDPGLGLRQIYYSMNVEVTDKGDVPEGYKVSRKEKRNFPLILESPSPNQTSLYFCASSGGRDSPKLFFGSGTQLSVL.

The V and J genes are TRBV7-6 and TRBJ1-5, with a possible D match to TRBD1 (6 bases). This CDR3 is built from 15 residues. Germline CDR1 is SGHVS and CDR2 is FNYEAQ. Trimming left V 1 base short and J 7 bases short, with 14 bases between. Here the CDR3 DNA reads TGTGCCAGCAGCTTAGGAGCGGGGGCTGGACAGCCCCAGCATTTT. This encodes CASSLGAGAGQPQHF. The full variable domain, completed using reference TRBV7-6 and TRBJ1-5, is GAGVSQSPRYKVTKRGQDVALRCDPISGHVSLYWYRQALGQGPEFLTYFNYEAQQDKSGLPNDRFSAERPEGSISTLTIQRTEQRDSAMYRCASSLGAGAGQPQHFGDGTRLSIL.

This clone turned up a few times. The chain couples TRBV19 to TRBJ2-7, with D possibly matching TRBD1 (5 bases). CDR3 length: 14 residues. The ends were cut back, 6 bases at V and 6 bases at J, with 18 bases in the middle. Germline V lookup: CDR1 LNHDA, CDR2 SQIVND (reference sequence). In nucleotides, the CDR3 is TGTGCCAGTAGCCCCTATTCAGGGTTCGGCGAGCAGTACTTC. This translates into CASSPYSGFGEQYF.

The chain has TRBV18 and TRBJ2-7; D is possibly TRBD1 (6 bases). This CDR3 is 14 amino acids long. V was pared by 5 bases and J by 4 bases, with 15 bases between. CDR1 and CDR2 from the germline V gene are KGHSH and LQKENI. CDR3 in DNA: TGTGCCAGCTCAGCTAGGCGGACAGTATACGAGCAGTACTTC. Encoded protein: CASSARRTVYEQYF.

For the CDR3, the DNA is TGCGCCAGCAGCTTGGTTCAGTCCTACGAGCAGTACTTC. Residues: CASSLVQSYEQYF. The chain combines TRBV5-1 with TRBJ2-7; no reliable D call. CDR3 length equals 13 residues. Trimming stripped 0 bases from V and 1 base from J, with 5 bases between. Germline-derived CDR1 and CDR2 are SGHRS and YFSETQ.

This chain uses TRBV7-3 with TRBJ2-1, with 8 bases matching TRBD2. The J segment lost 0 bases and the V segment lost 5 bases, leaving 9 bases of the junction unmatched. The CDR3 runs 17 residues. CDR1 is SGHTA and CDR2 is FQGTGA in the germline V gene. CDR3 loop: CASSLTSGGSSYNEQFF. The CDR3 DNA follows: TGTGCCAGCAGCCTCACCTCGGGGGGGAGCTCCTACAATGAGCAGTTCTTC.

This sequence joins TRBV7-2 and TRBJ1-1, with TRBD1 matching over 9 bases. After removal of 6 bases from V and 3 bases from J, the junction contained 2 bases not matched to a gene. Germline assignment: CDR1 SGHTA and CDR2 FQGNSA. The CDR3 spans 13 residues. The CDR3 region has the DNA TGTGCCAGCAGGGGACAGGGATACACTGAAGCTTTCTTT. This sequence encodes CASRGQGYTEAFF.

This CDR3 is CASSESGETAGELFF. The CDR3 DNA is TGTGCCAGCAGTGAAAGTGGGGAGACGGCCGGGGAGCTGTTTTTT. This chain joins TRBV2 and TRBJ2-2; perhaps TRBD2 as D (5 bases). CDR1 SNHLY and CDR2 FYNNEI come from the germline V gene. CDR3 length: 15 amino acids. The V gene lost 2 bases and the J gene lost 6 bases, with 13 bases spanning the gap.

The chain carries TRBV13 and TRBJ1-1; tentative D call: TRBD1 (6 bases). The CDR3 runs 14 residues. The V end lost 5 bases, the J end lost 0 bases, and 10 bases lay between the germline ends. Germline V gene sequence: CDR1 PRHDT, CDR2 FYEKMQ (reference sequence). CDR3 amino acids: CASSPRTVNTEAFF. CDR3 bases: TGTGCCAGCAGCCCACGGACAGTGAACACTGAAGCTTTCTTT.

V gene TRBV4-3 combines with J gene TRBJ2-1, with 7 bases that match TRBD1. After removal of 4 bases from V and 4 bases from J, the junction contained 10 bases not matched to a gene. The CDR3 has 16 amino acids. CDR1 and CDR2 from the germline V gene are LGHNA and YSLEER. CDR3 DNA: TGCGCCAGCAGCCCATTTGTAGGGGGCGGTTACAATGAGCAGTTCTTC. Translated: CASSPFVGGGYNEQFF.

J is TRBJ2-2 and V is TRBV12-5; TRBD1 might be the D (5 bases). The CDR3 sequence is 16 residues long. Trimming left V 0 bases short and J 2 bases short, with 10 bases between. The germline V gene encodes CDR1 LGHNT and CDR2 FRNRAP. CDR3 in DNA: TGTGCTAGTGGTTTGGTTCGACAGACTAACACCGGGGAGCTGTTTTTT. This codes for CASGLVRQTNTGELFF.

The chain is built from TRBV19 and TRBJ1-2; unclear D gene. Germline loops: CDR1 LNHDA, CDR2 SQIVND (reference sequence). The CDR3 loop spans 14 amino acids. V gave up 3 bases and J gave up 3 bases, with 11 bases separating them. Here the CDR3 reads CASSIQSTDYGYTF. The CDR3 DNA sequence: TGTGCCAGTAGTATTCAGAGCACAGACTATGGCTACACCTTC.

The rearrangement joins TRBV29-1 to TRBJ2-1, with 10 bases identical to TRBD2. Germline V gene lookup returns CDR1 SQVTM and CDR2 ANQGSEA. Trimming at V came to 3 bases and at J to 7 bases, leaving 9 bases not matched to a gene. The CDR3 length is 15 residues. The CDR3 sequence: CSVDDSGRNTNEQFF. The CDR3 coding sequence is TGCAGCGTTGACGATAGCGGGAGGAATACTAATGAGCAGTTCTTC.

The chain links TRBV5-1 to TRBJ1-1; D is unresolved. The length of the CDR3 is 13 residues. V was shortened by 3 bases and J by 5 bases, with 11 bases between the two germline ends. The V gene's germline CDR1 is SGHRS and CDR2 YFSETQ. The CDR3 reads CASSSDFWTEAFF. The CDR3 bases are TGCGCCAGCAGCTCGGACTTTTGGACTGAAGCTTTCTTT.

The chain couples TRBV13 to TRBJ2-1; D ambiguous. V was pared by 1 base and J by 0 bases, with 7 bases between. This CDR3 spans 15 amino acids. The germline V gene has CDR1 PRHDT and CDR2 FYEKMQ (reference sequence). The CDR3 sequence: CASSLELHSYNEQFF. In DNA form, the CDR3 reads TGTGCCAGCAGCTTAGAGCTTCACTCCTACAATGAGCAGTTCTTC.

V usage is TRBV5-6 and J usage is TRBJ1-2; 12 bases are a match to TRBD1. Germline CDR1 and CDR2: SGHDT and YYEEEE. The CDR3 is 16 residues long. V lost 6 bases, J lost 8 bases, and 14 bases stayed unmatched. The CDR3 coding sequence is TGTGCCAGCACCCGGGACAGGGGGCAATTATTTGGAGGCTACACCTTC. Its protein product is CASTRDRGQLFGGYTF.

This clone has only a few counts. The rearrangement joins TRBV7-9 to TRBJ1-1; TRBD1 might be the D (5 bases). Germline values: CDR1 SEHNR, CDR2 FQNEAQ (reference sequence). The CDR3 covers 12 residues. V was clipped by 0 bases and J by 11 bases, with 10 bases between them. The CDR3, as DNA: TGTGCCAGCAGCTTAGCTGGAGGGGTGGCTTTCTTT. Its protein product is CASSLAGGVAFF.

This clone was seen a single time. The chain couples TRBV12-5 to TRBJ2-5; D unclear. Germline V gene sequence: CDR1 LGHNT, CDR2 FRNRAP. This CDR3 region has 13 residues. V lost 0 bases and J lost 3, with 5 bases in between. This chain's CDR3 is CASGLVFKETQYF. The DNA of the CDR3 is TGTGCTAGTGGTTTGGTCTTTAAAGAGACCCAGTACTTC. Full variable domain (remainder filled in from reference TRBV12-5 and TRBJ2-5): DARVTQTPRHKVTEMGQEVTMRCQPILGHNTVFWYRQTMMQGLELLAYFRNRAPLDDSGMPKDRFSAEMPDATLATLKIQPSEPRDSAVYFCASGLVFKETQYFGPGTRLLVL.

The chain is built from TRBV28 and TRBJ1-5, with D hard to call. CDR3 length equals 11 residues. Trimming left V 3 bases short and J 9 bases short, with 6 bases between. Germline assignment: CDR1 MDHEN and CDR2 SYDVKM. The DNA for the CDR3 is TGTGCCAGCAGTTTGGGGAGGCCCCAGCATTTT. As protein: CASSLGRPQHF.

The rearrangement links TRBV6-5 to TRBJ1-6; possibly TRBD1 for D (5 bases). The CDR3 runs to 15 residues. Germline lookup yields CDR1 MNHEY and CDR2 SVGAGI. The germline V and J ends were trimmed by 1 base and 9 bases, with 13 bases remaining between them. As DNA, the CDR3 is TGTGCCAGCAGTTACTGGCAGGGCCTTGGTTCACCCCTCCACTTT. It encodes CASSYWQGLGSPLHF.

The V gene is TRBV9, the J gene TRBJ1-3; a weak D match, TRBD1 (6 bases). Germline CDR1 SGDLS, CDR2 YYNGEE. CDR3 size: 14 residues. The germline V and J ends were trimmed by 4 bases and 2 bases, with 10 bases remaining between them. CDR3 sequence reads: CASSPQGAGNTIYF. The CDR3 DNA sequence: TGTGCCAGCAGCCCACAGGGCGCTGGAAACACCATATATTTT.

This chain joins TRBV7-2 and TRBJ2-6; tentative D call: TRBD1 (6 bases). CDR3 size: 15 residues. Germline-derived CDR1 and CDR2 are SGHTA and FQGNSA. The V and J ends lost 5 bases and 1 base respectively, with 9 bases between them. The CDR3 bases are TGTGCCAGCAGCATACAGGGTTCTGGGGCCAACGTCCTGACTTTC. It specifies CASSIQGSGANVLTF.

The rearrangement uses TRBV4-2 and TRBJ2-7, with TRBD1 matching 10 bases. Germline V gene data show CDR1 as LGHNA and CDR2 as YNFKEQ. J gave up 9 bases and V 1 base, and 3 bases lay outside the gene matches. This CDR3 has 13 residues. In nucleotides, the CDR3 is TGTGCCAGCAGCCAAGGGACAGGGGGTCGGCAGTACTTC. This sequence encodes CASSQGTGGRQYF.

V usage is TRBV19 and J usage is TRBJ2-7; D perhaps matches TRBD1 (6 bases). CDR3 length: 14 amino acids. V was clipped by 3 bases and J by 3 bases, with 12 bases between them. Germline V CDR1 and CDR2: LNHDA, SQIVND (reference sequence). The CDR3 sequence: CASSIPGHLYEQYF. CDR3 sequence (DNA): TGTGCCAGTAGTATTCCGGGACACCTCTACGAGCAGTACTTC.